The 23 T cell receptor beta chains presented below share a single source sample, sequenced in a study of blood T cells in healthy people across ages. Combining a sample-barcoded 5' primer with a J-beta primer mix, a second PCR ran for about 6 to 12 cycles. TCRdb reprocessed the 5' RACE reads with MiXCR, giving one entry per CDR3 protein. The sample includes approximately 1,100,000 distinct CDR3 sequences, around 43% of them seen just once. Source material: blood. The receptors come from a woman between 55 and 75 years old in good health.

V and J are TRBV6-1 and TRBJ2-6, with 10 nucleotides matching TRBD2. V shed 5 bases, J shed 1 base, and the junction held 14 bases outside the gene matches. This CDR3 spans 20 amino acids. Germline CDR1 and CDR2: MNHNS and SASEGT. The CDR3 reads CASSSTASGSIRSGANVLTF. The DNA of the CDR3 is TGTGCCAGCAGTAGCACAGCTAGCGGGAGTATCCGATCTGGGGCCAACGTCCTGACTTTC.

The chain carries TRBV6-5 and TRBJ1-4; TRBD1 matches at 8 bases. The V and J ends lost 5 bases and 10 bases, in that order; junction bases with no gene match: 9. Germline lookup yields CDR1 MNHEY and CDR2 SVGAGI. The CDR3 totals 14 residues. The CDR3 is CASSTVGQGGKLFF. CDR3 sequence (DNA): TGTGCCAGCAGTACCGTCGGACAGGGTGGAAAACTGTTTTTT.

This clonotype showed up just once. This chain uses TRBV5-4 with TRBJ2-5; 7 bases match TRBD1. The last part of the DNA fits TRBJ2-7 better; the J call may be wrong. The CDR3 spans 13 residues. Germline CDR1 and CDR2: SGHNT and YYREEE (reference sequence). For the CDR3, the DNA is TGTGCCAGCAGGAACAGGGGAAGGGACGAGCAGTACTTC. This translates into CASRNRGRDEQYF.

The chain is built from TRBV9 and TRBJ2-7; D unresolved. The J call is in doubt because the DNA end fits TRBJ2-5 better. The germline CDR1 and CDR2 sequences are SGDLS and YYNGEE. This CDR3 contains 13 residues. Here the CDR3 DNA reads TGTGCCAGCAGCCTATCGGGCCACGAGACCCAGTACTTC. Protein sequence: CASSLSGHETQYF.

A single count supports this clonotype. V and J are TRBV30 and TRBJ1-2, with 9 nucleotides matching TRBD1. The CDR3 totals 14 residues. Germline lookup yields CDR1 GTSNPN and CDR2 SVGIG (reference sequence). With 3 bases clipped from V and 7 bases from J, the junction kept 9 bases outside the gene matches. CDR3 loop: CAWSRNRGLSGYTF. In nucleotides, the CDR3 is TGTGCCTGGAGCCGAAACAGGGGGCTTAGTGGCTACACCTTC.

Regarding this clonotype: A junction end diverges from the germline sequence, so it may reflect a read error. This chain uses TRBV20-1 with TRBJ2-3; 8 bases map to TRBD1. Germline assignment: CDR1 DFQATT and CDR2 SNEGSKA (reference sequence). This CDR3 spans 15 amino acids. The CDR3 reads CSARFTGGNIDTQYF. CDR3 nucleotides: TGCAGTGCTAGATTTACAGGGGGAAATATCGATACACAGTATTTT.

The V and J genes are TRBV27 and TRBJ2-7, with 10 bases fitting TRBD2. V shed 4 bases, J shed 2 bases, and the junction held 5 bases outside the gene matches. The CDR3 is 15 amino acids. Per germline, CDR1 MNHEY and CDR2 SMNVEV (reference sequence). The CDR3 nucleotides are TGTGCCAGCAGTTGGCTAGCGGGGGTCCCCTACGAGCAGTACTTC. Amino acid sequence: CASSWLAGVPYEQYF.

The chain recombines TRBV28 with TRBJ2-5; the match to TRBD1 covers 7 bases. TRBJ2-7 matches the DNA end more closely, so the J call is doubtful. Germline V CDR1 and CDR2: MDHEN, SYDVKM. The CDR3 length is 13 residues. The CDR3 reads CASSPVTGSEQYF. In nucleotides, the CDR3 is TGTGCCAGCAGTCCGGTGACAGGGTCCGAGCAGTACTTC.

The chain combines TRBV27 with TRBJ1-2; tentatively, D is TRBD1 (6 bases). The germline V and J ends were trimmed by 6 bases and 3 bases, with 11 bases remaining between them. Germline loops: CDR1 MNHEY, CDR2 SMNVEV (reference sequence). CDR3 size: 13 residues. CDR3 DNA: TGTGCCAGCAGCCGACAGGTCTACTATGGCTACACCTTC. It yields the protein CASSRQVYYGYTF.

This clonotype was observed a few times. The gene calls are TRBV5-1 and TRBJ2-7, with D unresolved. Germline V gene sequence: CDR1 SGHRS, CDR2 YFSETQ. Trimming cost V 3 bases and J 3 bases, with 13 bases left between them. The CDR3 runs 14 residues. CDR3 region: CASSSLPEYYEQYF. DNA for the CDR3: TGCGCCAGCAGCTCCCTTCCTGAGTACTACGAGCAGTACTTC. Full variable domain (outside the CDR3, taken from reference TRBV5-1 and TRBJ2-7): KAGVTQTPRYLIKTRGQQVTLSCSPISGHRSVSWYQQTPGQGLQFLFEYFSETQRNKGNFPGRFSGRQFSNSRSEMNVSTLELGDSALYLCASSSLPEYYEQYFGPGTRLTVT.

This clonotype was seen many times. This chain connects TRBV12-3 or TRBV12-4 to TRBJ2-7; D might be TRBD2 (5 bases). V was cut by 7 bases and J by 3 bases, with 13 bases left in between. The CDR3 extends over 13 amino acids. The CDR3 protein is CASNPRRSYEQYF. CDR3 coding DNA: TGTGCCAGCAATCCAAGGAGGAGCTACGAGCAGTACTTC.

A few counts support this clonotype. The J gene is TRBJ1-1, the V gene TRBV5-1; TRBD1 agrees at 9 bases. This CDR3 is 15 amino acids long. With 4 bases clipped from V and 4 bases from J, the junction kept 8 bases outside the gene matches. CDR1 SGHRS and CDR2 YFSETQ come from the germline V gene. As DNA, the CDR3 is TGCGCCAGCAGCCGCGACAGGGGGGCTCTCACTGAAGCTTTCTTT. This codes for CASSRDRGALTEAFF.

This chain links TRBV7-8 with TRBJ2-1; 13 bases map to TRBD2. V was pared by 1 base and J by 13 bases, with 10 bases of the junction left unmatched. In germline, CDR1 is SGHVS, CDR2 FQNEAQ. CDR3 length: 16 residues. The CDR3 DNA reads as TGTGCCAGCAGCTTAGAGGGGGGACTAGCGGGACCCGACCAGTTCTTC. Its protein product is CASSLEGGLAGPDQFF.

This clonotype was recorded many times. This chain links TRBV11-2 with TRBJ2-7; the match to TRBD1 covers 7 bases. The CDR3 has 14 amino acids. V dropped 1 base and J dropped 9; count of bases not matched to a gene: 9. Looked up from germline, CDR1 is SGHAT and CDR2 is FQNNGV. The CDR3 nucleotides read TGTGCCAGCAGCTTAGGGACCACAGGGGCATTGCAGTACTTC. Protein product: CASSLGTTGALQYF.

CDR3 DNA: TGTGCCAGCAGCTTAGGTGGTTCACCCCTCCACTTT. Residues: CASSLGGSPLHF. V gene TRBV11-2 combines with J gene TRBJ1-6; D is unclear. Germline V gene lookup returns CDR1 SGHAT and CDR2 FQNNGV. The CDR3 runs to 12 residues. V was trimmed by 1 base and J by 9 bases, leaving 4 bases between them.

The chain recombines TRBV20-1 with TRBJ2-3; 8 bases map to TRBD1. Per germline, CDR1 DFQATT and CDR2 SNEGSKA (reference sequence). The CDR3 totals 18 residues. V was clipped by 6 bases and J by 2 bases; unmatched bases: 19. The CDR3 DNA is TGCAGTGCCACTCCCATCTCGACAGGGGAATGGTCCACAGATACGCAGTATTTT. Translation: CSATPISTGEWSTDTQYF.

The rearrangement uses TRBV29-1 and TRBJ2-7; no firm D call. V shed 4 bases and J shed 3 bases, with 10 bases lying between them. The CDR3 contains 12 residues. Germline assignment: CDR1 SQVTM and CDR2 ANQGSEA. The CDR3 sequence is CSVGAANYEQYF. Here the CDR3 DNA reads TGCAGCGTTGGGGCGGCCAACTACGAGCAGTACTTC.

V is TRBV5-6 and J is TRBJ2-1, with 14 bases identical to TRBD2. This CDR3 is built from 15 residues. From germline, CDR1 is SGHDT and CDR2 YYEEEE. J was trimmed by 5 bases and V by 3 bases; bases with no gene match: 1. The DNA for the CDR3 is TGTGCCAGCAGCTGGGGACTAGCGGGAGACAATGAGCAGTTCTTC. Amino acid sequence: CASSWGLAGDNEQFF. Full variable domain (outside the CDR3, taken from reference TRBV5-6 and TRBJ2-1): DAGVTQSPTHLIKTRGQQVTLRCSPKSGHDTVSWYQQALGQGPQFIFQYYEEEERQRGNFPDRFSGHQFPNYSSELNVNALLLGDSALYLCASSWGLAGDNEQFFGPGTRLTVL.

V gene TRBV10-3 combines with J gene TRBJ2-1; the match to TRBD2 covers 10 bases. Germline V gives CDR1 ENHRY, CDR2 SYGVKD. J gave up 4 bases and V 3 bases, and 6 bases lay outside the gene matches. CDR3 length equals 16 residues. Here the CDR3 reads CAISEAGGVSYNEQFF. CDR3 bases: TGTGCCATCAGTGAAGCGGGAGGGGTCTCTTACAATGAGCAGTTCTTC.

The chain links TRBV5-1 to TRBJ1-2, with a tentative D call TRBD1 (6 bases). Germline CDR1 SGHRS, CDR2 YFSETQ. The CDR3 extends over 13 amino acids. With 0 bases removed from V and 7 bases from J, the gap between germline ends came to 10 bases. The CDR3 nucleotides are TGCGCCAGCAGCTTGGAGGGGGGGTCTGGCTACACCTTC. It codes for CASSLEGGSGYTF.

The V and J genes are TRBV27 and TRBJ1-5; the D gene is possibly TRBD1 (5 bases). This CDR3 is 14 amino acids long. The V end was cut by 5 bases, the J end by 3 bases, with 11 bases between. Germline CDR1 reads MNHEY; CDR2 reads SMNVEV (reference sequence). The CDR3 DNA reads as TGTGCCAGCAGTCGGCCAGGGACCAATCAGCCCCAGCATTTT. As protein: CASSRPGTNQPQHF.

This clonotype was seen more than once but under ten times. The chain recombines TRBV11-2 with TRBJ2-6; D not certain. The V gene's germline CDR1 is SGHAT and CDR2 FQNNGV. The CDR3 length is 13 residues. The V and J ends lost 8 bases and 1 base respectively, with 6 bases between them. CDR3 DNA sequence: TGTGCCAGCGAGATTTCTGGGGCCAACGTCCTGACTTTC. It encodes CASEISGANVLTF.

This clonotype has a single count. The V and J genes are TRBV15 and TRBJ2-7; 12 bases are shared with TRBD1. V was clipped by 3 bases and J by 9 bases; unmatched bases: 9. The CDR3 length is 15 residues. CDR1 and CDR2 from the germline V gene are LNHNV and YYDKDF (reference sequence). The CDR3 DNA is TGTGCCACCAGCAGCACCCGGGACAGGGGGCGTGTGCAGTACTTC. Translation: CATSSTRDRGRVQYF.